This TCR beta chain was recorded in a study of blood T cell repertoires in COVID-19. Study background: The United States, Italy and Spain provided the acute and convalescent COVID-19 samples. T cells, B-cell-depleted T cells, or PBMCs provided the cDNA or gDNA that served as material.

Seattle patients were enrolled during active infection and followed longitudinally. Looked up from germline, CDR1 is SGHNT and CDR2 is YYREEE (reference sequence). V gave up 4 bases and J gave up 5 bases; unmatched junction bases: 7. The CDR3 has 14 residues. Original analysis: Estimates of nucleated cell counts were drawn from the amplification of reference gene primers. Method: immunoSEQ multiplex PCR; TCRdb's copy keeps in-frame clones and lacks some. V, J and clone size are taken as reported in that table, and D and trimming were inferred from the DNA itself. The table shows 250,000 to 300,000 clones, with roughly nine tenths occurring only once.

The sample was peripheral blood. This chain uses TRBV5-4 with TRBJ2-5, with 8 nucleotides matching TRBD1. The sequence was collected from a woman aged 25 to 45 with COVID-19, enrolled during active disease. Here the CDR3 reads CASSPTGDRETQYF. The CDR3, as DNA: TGTGCCAGCAGCCCGACAGGGGATCGGGAGACCCAGTACTTC.